These T cell receptor beta chains were read from a single sample in a study of shared clonotypes between healthy human individuals. Libraries were prepared by immunoSEQ multiplex PCR; TCRdb keeps only in-frame clonotypes and omits some of them. This sample has 2 million to 2.5 million clones, with 90% to 96% found just once. The sequenced sample was naive CD4+ T cells sorted from blood. The receptors come from a man aged 18 to 29 in good health. CDR3s include the opening cysteine and the closing phenylalanine or tryptophan. A D gene is named only where the DNA matches it firmly. The size of a clone is reported for some rows only, either as once, few or many, or as a class for expanded clones.

j_call,clone_size,v_call,d_call,cdr3_nt,cdr3_aa
TRBJ2-7,.,TRBV5-1,.,TGCGCCAGCAGCTTGGCCTCGGGGGCGTGGAACGAGCAGTACTTC,CASSLASGAWNEQYF
TRBJ2-4,.,TRBV30,.,TGTGCCTGGAGTTCCAGTCCGGGGGATCAGTACTTC,CAWSSSPGDQYF
TRBJ2-3,.,TRBV13,TRBD2,TGTGCCAGCAGCTTAGGCCTGCTAGCGGGAGGGTCTTATACGCAGTATTTT,CASSLGLLAGGSYTQYF
TRBJ1-5,.,TRBV28,TRBD1,TGTGCCGGCCAGGCGAGGCAGGGGGCGTTGAGCAATCAGCCCCAGCATTTT,CAGQARQGALSNQPQHF
TRBJ1-3,.,TRBV7-9,.,TGTGCCAGCAGCTTAGAAGAATCTGGAAACACCATATATTTT,CASSLEESGNTIYF
TRBJ2-1,.,TRBV7-7,TRBD1,TGTGCTAGCAGCTTGCTTGGGACAGGGCATGAGCAGTTCTTC,CASSLLGTGHEQFF
TRBJ1-1,.,TRBV5-4,.,TGTGCCAGCAGCTTGCGTTCGAACACTGAAGCTTTCTTT,CASSLRSNTEAFF
TRBJ1-1,.,TRBV6-5,.,TGTGCCAGCAGTTACTCGATACCGGGGAACACTGAAGCTTTCTTT,CASSYSIPGNTEAFF
TRBJ2-4,once,TRBV5-6,.,TGTGCCAGCAGCTCGACAGGCCGACTAGCCAAAAACATTCAGTACTTC,CASSSTGRLAKNIQYF
TRBJ1-5,.,TRBV18,.,TGTGCCAGCTCACCCGCGGGTGGGGGGGGCAATCAGCCCCAGCATTTT,CASSPAGGGGNQPQHF
TRBJ1-3,once,TRBV5-4,.,TGTGCCAGCAGCCCTGACACCTCTGGAAACACCATATATTTT,CASSPDTSGNTIYF
TRBJ2-1,.,TRBV6-5,.,TGTGCCAGCAGCCGGGCTCCAGCGCCTGAGCAGTTCTTC,CASSRAPAPEQFF
TRBJ2-7,.,TRBV18,.,TGTGCCAGCTCACCACAACAGGGCCCCTACGAGCAGTACTTC,CASSPQQGPYEQYF
TRBJ2-6,once,TRBV7-8,.,TGTGCCAGCAGCGTCCGAGATAACGGGGCCAACGTCCTGACTTTC,CASSVRDNGANVLTF
TRBJ2-5,.,TRBV2,.,TGTGCCAGCAGTGAAGAAAGTTTGAGCCAAGAGACCCAGTACTTC,CASSEESLSQETQYF
TRBJ2-5,.,TRBV5-1,TRBD1,TGCGCCAGCAGCTTTGGGACAGGGGGCGAGGGAGAGACCCAGTACTTC,CASSFGTGGEGETQYF
TRBJ1-2,.,TRBV19,TRBD1,TGTGCCAGTACCCGGGACAGGGTCTATGGCTACACCTTC,CASTRDRVYGYTF
TRBJ2-5,.,TRBV2,TRBD2,TGTGCCAGCAGTGAAGAGACCGCGGCGGGAGCCACGAACCAAGAGACCCAGTACTTC,CASSEETAAGATNQETQYF
TRBJ1-4,.,TRBV6-6,.,TGTGCCAGCGGGGAGGAAAAACTGTTTTTT,CASGEEKLFF
TRBJ1-2,.,TRBV7-2,TRBD1,TGTGCCAAGGGGGCAGACTATGGCTACACCTTC,CAKGADYGYTF
TRBJ1-5,.,TRBV30,.,TGTGCCTGGAGTGTAGGGGTTAGCAATCAGCCCCAGCATTTT,CAWSVGVSNQPQHF
TRBJ2-7,once,TRBV7-2,TRBD2,TGTGCCAGCAGCTTGACTAGCGGGAGCTACGAGCAGTACTTC,CASSLTSGSYEQYF
TRBJ1-2,once,TRBV4-1,.,TGCGCCAGCAGCCAAGCTGAGGGAGCAGGTGGCTACACCTTC,CASSQAEGAGGYTF
TRBJ2-5,.,TRBV10-3,.,TGTGCCATCAAAGAGGGGGGGACCCGGGAGACCCAGTACTTC,CAIKEGGTRETQYF
TRBJ1-3,.,TRBV4-1,.,TGCGCCAGCAGCCGAGGAGACTCCGGAAACACCATATATTTT,CASSRGDSGNTIYF
TRBJ2-1,.,TRBV19,TRBD1,TGTGCCAGTAGGCAACAGGGGGCCACCTACAATGAGCAGTTCTTC,CASRQQGATYNEQFF
TRBJ2-2,.,TRBV5-1,TRBD1,TGCGCCAGCAGCGTGACCGGGACAGGGGGATACGGGGAGCTGTTTTTT,CASSVTGTGGYGELFF
TRBJ1-5,.,TRBV28,TRBD1,TGTGCCAGCACCCTCCCGGGACAGGGCAATCAGCCCCAGCATTTT,CASTLPGQGNQPQHF
TRBJ2-2,.,TRBV28,TRBD1,TGTGCCAGCAGGCCAGGGGGTTTGGCCGGGGAGCTGTTTTTT,CASRPGGLAGELFF
TRBJ1-2,.,TRBV2,TRBD1,TGTGCCAGCAGGGGACAGGGGGCGTACTATGGCTACACCTTC,CASRGQGAYYGYTF
TRBJ1-3,.,TRBV2,.,TGTGCCAGCAGAGAGGCAGCATCTGGAAACACCATATATTTT,CASREAASGNTIYF
TRBJ2-1,.,TRBV30,TRBD2,TGTGCCTGGAGTTTAGATTTAACTAGCGGCGCCTACAATGAGCAGTTCTTC,CAWSLDLTSGAYNEQFF
TRBJ2-5,.,TRBV9,TRBD2,TGTGCCAGCAGCGTAGGAGGACTAGCGGGGCGAGAGACCCAGTACTTC,CASSVGGLAGRETQYF
TRBJ2-7,.,TRBV5-1,TRBD1,TGCGCCAGCAGCCCGGCCGGGACAGGGGTGAGGGAGCAGTACTTC,CASSPAGTGVREQYF
TRBJ2-5,.,TRBV12-5,.,TGTGCTAGTGGTTTGCACTCGACCCAGTACTTC,CASGLHSTQYF
TRBJ2-1,.,TRBV19,.,TGTGCCAGTAGTATAGATGGGACCGCGTACAATGAGCAGTTCTTC,CASSIDGTAYNEQFF
TRBJ1-1,.,TRBV28,TRBD1,TGTGCCAGCAGTTACTCGTGGTTGGCAGGGGGCAACACTGAAGCTTTCTTT,CASSYSWLAGGNTEAFF
TRBJ1-4,.,TRBV28,TRBD1,TGTGCCACATCACCGGGACAGAAAGCAACTAATGAAAAACTGTTTTTT,CATSPGQKATNEKLFF
TRBJ1-2,.,TRBV18,.,TGTGCCAGCTCACCTCCGGTACAAAACTATGGCTACACCTTC,CASSPPVQNYGYTF
TRBJ1-2,.,TRBV28,TRBD1,TGTGCCATAGGCAGGGGGTACGACTACACCTTC,CAIGRGYDYTF
TRBJ2-7,once,TRBV6-4,TRBD1,TGTGCCAGCAGTGACTCGGCGGACAGGGGCTACGAGCAGTACTTC,CASSDSADRGYEQYF
TRBJ2-2,.,TRBV7-7,.,TGTGCTAGCAGCCCTCTTGGGGGCGGGAAGACCGGGGAGCTGTTTTTT,CASSPLGGGKTGELFF
TRBJ2-5,.,TRBV6-1,.,TGTGCCAGCAGTGGACTGCCCCAAGAGACCCAGTACTTC,CASSGLPQETQYF
TRBJ2-5,.,TRBV18,.,TGTGCCAGCTCACTACCCCAAGAGACCCAGTACTTC,CASSLPQETQYF
TRBJ2-1,.,TRBV10-3,.,TGTGCCGTTGAGGGGAGCTCCTACAATGAGCAGTTCTTC,CAVEGSSYNEQFF
TRBJ2-7,.,TRBV5-1,.,TGCGCCAGCAGCCCCATCGAGGTCGCGAACGAGCAGTACTTC,CASSPIEVANEQYF
TRBJ2-3,.,TRBV9,.,TGTGCCAGCGCCTCTCACTTAGATACGCAGTATTTT,CASASHLDTQYF
TRBJ2-7,.,TRBV29-1,TRBD1,TGCAGAGAGATGGTTGGCCTAACTGCAGGGGGCAAACACGAGCAGTACTTC,CREMVGLTAGGKHEQYF
TRBJ2-7,.,TRBV6-1,.,TGTGCCAGCAGTGAAGTTGGCGGAACCTACGAGCAGTACTTC,CASSEVGGTYEQYF
TRBJ2-6,.,TRBV28,.,TGTGCCAGCAGTTTTTCGACAGCTCGGGTGGCCAACGTCCTGACTTTC,CASSFSTARVANVLTF
TRBJ2-4,.,TRBV11-2,.,TGTGCCAGCAGCTTAGGTTCTAGCTTAAGTCCTTTACGGGGAAACATTCAGTACTTC,CASSLGSSLSPLRGNIQYF
TRBJ1-4,.,TRBV25-1,TRBD1,TGTGCCAGCGCCGGGACAGAGGTTGAAAAACTGTTTTTT,CASAGTEVEKLFF
TRBJ1-6,.,TRBV19,TRBD1,TGTGCCAGTAGTTCCTTGACAGGGGGTGTAGGTTCACCCCTCCACTTT,CASSSLTGGVGSPLHF
TRBJ2-2,.,TRBV7-2,.,TGTGCCAGCAGCTTACAACTAGCCGGGGAGCTGTTTTTT,CASSLQLAGELFF
TRBJ2-6,once,TRBV15,.,TGTGCCACCAGCAGAGATAGAGGCCCTGGGGCCAACGTCCTGACTTTC,CATSRDRGPGANVLTF
TRBJ2-2,.,TRBV10-2,TRBD1,TGCGCCAGCACTCGGGACAGGGGTTTACCGTTCACCGGGGAGCTGTTTTTT,CASTRDRGLPFTGELFF
TRBJ1-2,.,TRBV6-5,TRBD1,TGTGCCAGCAGTATCAACAGGGGCTATGGCTACACCTTC,CASSINRGYGYTF
TRBJ2-1,.,TRBV2,TRBD2,TGTGCCAGCAGGCCTGCTAGCGGGGGCTACAATGAGCAGTTCTTC,CASRPASGGYNEQFF